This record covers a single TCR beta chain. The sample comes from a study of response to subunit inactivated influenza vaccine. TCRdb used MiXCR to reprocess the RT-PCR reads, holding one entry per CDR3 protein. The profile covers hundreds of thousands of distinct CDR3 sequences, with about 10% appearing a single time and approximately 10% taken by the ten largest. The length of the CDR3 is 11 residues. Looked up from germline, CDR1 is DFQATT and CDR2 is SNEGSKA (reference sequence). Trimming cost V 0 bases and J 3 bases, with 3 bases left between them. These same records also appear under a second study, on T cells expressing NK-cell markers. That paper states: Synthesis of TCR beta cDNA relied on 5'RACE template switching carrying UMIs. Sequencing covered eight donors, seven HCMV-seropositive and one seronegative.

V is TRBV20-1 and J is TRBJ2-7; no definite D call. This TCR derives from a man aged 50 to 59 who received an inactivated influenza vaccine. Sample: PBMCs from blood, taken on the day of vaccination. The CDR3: CSAREYYEQYF. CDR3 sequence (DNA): TGCAGTGCTAGAGAATACTACGAGCAGTACTTC.